This section outlines one T cell receptor (beta chain) sequence together with its context. The antigen it recognizes is unknown. The record has no base qualities; no much larger clone is one base away. There are 13 amino acids in the CDR3, from cysteine to phenylalanine inclusive. The kept DNA is CDR3 alone, 39 bases in frame from the first base. V is clipped by 5 bases and J by 7 bases, and the sequence between their germline boundaries is 11 bases long. Looking up the germline V gene yields CDR1 SGHTA and CDR2 FQGNSA. This entry is derived from a study of T-cell memory formation after mild COVID-19 (dated by TCRdb to the early 2020s). Background for the entire study: TCR sequence clusters from the two donors were largely donor specific. The cohort was made up of two young adult volunteers, one female and one male, who were previously healthy. In a couple of donors, T-cell clones that expanded and contracted after mild COVID-19 were tracked by sequencing TCRalpha and TCRbeta repertoires over time. Points the paper makes about the study in general: Only a couple of mild cases were covered by the study, and larger cohorts that include severe cases with pre-infection samples were considered necessary. Some responding clones were detected in pre-infection memory, which suggested that pre-existing cross-reactive memory T cells had joined the SARS-CoV-2 response. Contracting CD4+ clones appeared mostly in the CM and EM memory subsets, whereas CD8+ clones were enriched in EMRA. Clones that contracted from day 15 to 85 showed balanced CD4/CD8 phenotypes, whereas a second wave of clones that expanded from day 15 to 37 leaned towards CD4+. Whether the second-wave clones peaking on day 37 were SARS-CoV-2 specific was not confirmed.

Sequenced on an Illumina NovaSeq 6000. TCRalpha and TCRbeta cDNA libraries were built by 5'RACE with constant-segment primers, adding sample barcodes and unique molecular identifiers. Trizol reagent was used to extract RNA from every sample. The libraries were amplified in two PCR steps, and the second step added a second sample barcode and Illumina TruSeq adapters. Libraries were sequenced on an Illumina NovaSeq with 2 x 150 bp paired-end reads. The study's own analysis went as follows. The reads were demultiplexed and collapsed into UMI-guided consensus sequences using migec v1.2.7. Using mixcr v2.1.11, UMI consensuses were aligned to TRA and TRB V and J templates and then assembled into clonotypes. A clonotype was counted as expanded or contracted only when both edgeR and NoisET called the clonotype significant, with the noise models trained on biological replicates. edgeR calls used a false discovery rate-adjusted p below 0.01 and a log2 fold-change threshold of 1. As an exploratory analysis of dynamics, PCA with hierarchical clustering was applied to max-normalized trajectories of the 1000 most abundant clonotypes. Separately sequenced CD4+ and CD8+ repertoires were used to assign the CD4 or CD8 phenotype of responding clones. The public reads were run again by TCRdb, first through fastp at Q25 and then through MiXCR, and only productive beta chains were kept. Rows with a matching CDR3 protein are joined into one entry that keeps the most common DNA and genes. These V and J calls derive from TCRdb rather than the authors' analysis. The sample contains around 180,000 distinct CDR3 sequences, about a fifth of them found a single time. The ten largest make up approximately 4% of the sample.

Ficoll-Paque density gradient centrifugation was the method used to isolate PBMCs. The rearrangement combines TRBV7-2 with TRBJ2-2; the D segment could be TRBD1, given 5 matching bases. The TCR sequence derives from a man aged 18 to 35 who had mild COVID-19 (a few samples of this study predate the infection). The sample titles of this study are shuffled in the database, so cell type and time point are left out; the donor was told from shared clones. Sequenced: PBMCs or a T cell subset sorted from them (not recorded which). The CDR3 reads CASSTKGDGELFF. The nucleotides read TGTGCCAGCAGCACCAAAGGGGACGGGGAGCTGTTTTTT.